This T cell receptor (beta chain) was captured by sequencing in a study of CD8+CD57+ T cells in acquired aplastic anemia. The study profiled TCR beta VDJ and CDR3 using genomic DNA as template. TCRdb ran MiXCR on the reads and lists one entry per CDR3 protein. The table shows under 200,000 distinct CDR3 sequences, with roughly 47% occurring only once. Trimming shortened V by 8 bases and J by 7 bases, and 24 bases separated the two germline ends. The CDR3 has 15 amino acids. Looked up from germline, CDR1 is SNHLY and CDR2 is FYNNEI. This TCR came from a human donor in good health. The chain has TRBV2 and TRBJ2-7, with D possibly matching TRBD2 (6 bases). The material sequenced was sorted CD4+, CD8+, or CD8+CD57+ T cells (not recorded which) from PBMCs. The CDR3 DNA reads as TGTGCCAGCGGTGCGTGGAGGGTGCTGAGAGGGGAGCAGTACTTC. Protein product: CASGAWRVLRGEQYF.